The next 32 T cell receptor beta chains were all read from a single sample in a study of CD8+ T cells in alopecia areata. The treatment: oral pan-JAK inhibitor, 5-10 mg twice daily. Following extraction, RNA underwent reverse transcription to cDNA, which served as the sequencing template. Measured with immunoSEQ multiplex PCR; TCRdb has only the in-frame clones, and not every one. The profile shows about 180,000 clones, 40% to 65% of them singletons. The sample was CD8+ T cells sorted from blood, taken at week 24, from a patient treated with tofacitinib. Receptor source: a human donor with alopecia areata.

This clone has at least ten counts. This rearrangement joins TRBV6-4 to TRBJ2-6, with D perhaps matching TRBD2 (5 bases). Germline CDR1 reads MRHNA; CDR2 reads SNTAGT. The CDR3 totals 15 residues. With 3 bases removed from V and 2 bases from J, the gap between germline ends came to 8 bases. The CDR3, as DNA: TGTGCCAGCAGTGAACGGGGAACTGGGGCCAACGTCCTGACTTTC. This codes for CASSERGTGANVLTF.

This chain uses TRBV5-1 with TRBJ2-2; D is unclear. V lost 5 bases and J 1 base, leaving 6 bases between the germline ends. The germline V gene encodes CDR1 SGHRS and CDR2 YFSETQ. The CDR3 has 13 residues. CDR3 sequence (DNA): TGCGCCAGCAGTCCAGGGAACACCGGGGAGCTGTTTTTT. The encoded protein is CASSPGNTGELFF. The variable domain in full, completed from reference TRBV5-1 and TRBJ2-2, reads KAGVTQTPRYLIKTRGQQVTLSCSPISGHRSVSWYQQTPGQGLQFLFEYFSETQRNKGNFPGRFSGRQFSNSRSEMNVSTLELGDSALYLCASSPGNTGELFFGEGSRLTVL.

The CDR3, as DNA: TGCGCCAGCAGTGAGAGAAGGGTTACTGAAGCTTTCTTT. Residues: CASSERRVTEAFF. The chain uses TRBV10-2 and TRBJ1-1; D call uncertain. The germline V gene has CDR1 WSHSY and CDR2 SAAADI. The CDR3 loop spans 13 amino acids. V lost 2 bases, J lost 5 bases, and 9 bases lay in between.

This clone rates as medium-sized. The CDR3 is CASSQEHGTENYEQYF. The CDR3 DNA reads TGCGCCAGCAGCCAAGAACATGGGACGGAAAACTACGAGCAGTACTTC. The chain has TRBV4-1 and TRBJ2-7, with D perhaps matching TRBD1 or TRBD2 (5 bases each). V was clipped by 0 bases and J by 3 bases, with 15 bases between them. Germline-derived CDR1 and CDR2 are MGHRA and YSYEKL. The CDR3 spans 16 residues.

In its sample, this clone was seen a few times. The J gene is TRBJ2-5, the V gene TRBV29-1; D gene uncertain. The end of the DNA is better explained by TRBJ2-7, so the J call may be wrong. Germline values: CDR1 SQVTM, CDR2 ANQGSEA. The CDR3 loop spans 14 amino acids. In nucleotides, the CDR3 is TGCAGCGTTGAAGGCCCCGGCGAGACCTACGAGCAGTACTTC. This gives the protein CSVEGPGETYEQYF.

This clone has more than one count but fewer than ten. The chain joins TRBV4-3 to TRBJ1-1, with TRBD1 as a possible D gene (6 bases). The CDR3 spans 14 residues. Germline V gene data show CDR1 as LGHNA and CDR2 as YSLEER. The V and J ends lost 5 bases and 7 bases respectively, with 17 bases between them. The CDR3 DNA reads TGCGCCAGCAGCAAACGGGTGGACAGATTTGAAGCTTTCTTT. Its translation: CASSKRVDRFEAFF.

The chain links TRBV4-3 to TRBJ1-5; maybe TRBD1 (5 bases). V shed 3 bases and J shed 5 bases, with 8 bases lying between them. Germline loops: CDR1 LGHNA, CDR2 YSLEER. This CDR3 has 13 amino acids. This CDR3 is CASSQDTYQPQHF. CDR3 DNA: TGCGCCAGCAGCCAGGACACATATCAGCCCCAGCATTTT.

This clone was counted once. V usage is TRBV30 and J usage is TRBJ2-7; 7 bases fit TRBD2. Germline values: CDR1 GTSNPN, CDR2 SVGIG (reference sequence). J was trimmed by 2 bases and V by 4 bases; bases with no gene match: 8. The CDR3 runs to 14 residues. Here the CDR3 reads CAWTPGSGAYEQYF. In DNA form, the CDR3 reads TGTGCCTGGACACCAGGGAGCGGGGCCTACGAGCAGTACTTC.

The chain links TRBV7-6 to TRBJ2-2; the D is unclear. Trimming took off 5 bases at V and 2 bases at J, with 6 bases between the two ends. The CDR3 covers 13 residues. Germline V gene data show CDR1 as SGHVS and CDR2 as FNYEAQ. CDR3 residues: CASSLPNTGELFF. In nucleotides, the CDR3 is TGTGCCAGCAGCCTTCCCAACACCGGGGAGCTGTTTTTT.

The chain links TRBV7-9 to TRBJ2-3; 8 bases match TRBD1. V shed 5 bases and J 2 bases; nucleotides not matched to a gene: 9. Germline CDR1 is SEHNR and CDR2 is FQNEAQ (reference sequence). This CDR3 is 16 amino acids long. In DNA, the CDR3 is TGTGCCAGCAGCCAATCGAGGACAGGGAACACAGATACGCAGTATTTT. Its protein product is CASSQSRTGNTDTQYF.

The V and J genes are TRBV6-5 and TRBJ2-6; D is tentatively TRBD1 or TRBD2 (5 bases each). V shed 8 bases and J shed 2 bases, with 10 bases lying between them. The CDR3 is 14 residues long. The germline V gene encodes CDR1 MNHEY and CDR2 SVGAGI. In DNA, the CDR3 is TGTGCCAGCGGGGGTGCTGCTGGGGCCAACGTCCTGACTTTC. Amino acid sequence: CASGGAAGANVLTF.

In nucleotides, the CDR3 is TGTGCCAGCAGCTATAGTAACTCGGGCAATGAGCAGTTCTTC. Translating gives CASSYSNSGNEQFF. The J gene is TRBJ2-1, the V gene TRBV13; no firm D call. Per germline, CDR1 PRHDT and CDR2 FYEKMQ (reference sequence). Trimming stripped 4 bases from V and 6 bases from J, with 13 bases between. The CDR3 has 14 amino acids. Using reference TRBV13 and TRBJ2-1 for the parts outside the CDR3, the full variable domain is AAGVIQSPRHLIKEKRETATLKCYPIPRHDTVYWYQQGPGQDPQFLISFYEKMQSDKGSIPDRFSAQQFSDYHSELNMSSLELGDSALYFCASSYSNSGNEQFFGPGTRLTVL.

J is TRBJ2-1 and V is TRBV2, with TRBD2 matching 7 bases. V was clipped by 9 bases and J by 0 bases; unmatched bases: 8. CDR3 length: 15 amino acids. Looked up from germline, CDR1 is SNHLY and CDR2 is FYNNEI. In DNA, the CDR3 is TGTGCCAGGAAGAGCGGGGCCAGCTCCTACAATGAGCAGTTCTTC. Translated: CARKSGASSYNEQFF.

This clone has just a few counts. The V gene is TRBV29-1, the J gene TRBJ2-1; weak D call: TRBD1 (5 bases). V was cut by 3 bases and J by 8 bases, with 20 bases left in between. This CDR3 contains 15 residues. The V gene's germline CDR1 is SQVTM and CDR2 ANQGSEA. The CDR3 bases are TGCAGCGTTGAGCAGGGATGGAACCTTGGGGATGAGCAGTTCTTC. Protein sequence: CSVEQGWNLGDEQFF.

The CDR3 nucleotides are TGTGCCAGCCAAGCGGGACCGACCGGGGAGCTGTTTTTT. This sequence encodes CASQAGPTGELFF. The chain is built from TRBV19 and TRBJ2-2; 7 bases match TRBD2. The trim removed 9 bases at V and 5 bases at J, leaving 6 bases unmatched. The CDR3 is made up of 13 amino acids. The germline V gene encodes CDR1 LNHDA and CDR2 SQIVND (reference sequence).

V is TRBV7-8 and J is TRBJ2-3, with D perhaps TRBD2 (7 bases). The CDR3 runs to 17 residues. In germline, CDR1 is SGHVS, CDR2 FQNEAQ. V lost 5 bases, J lost 0 bases, and 18 bases lay in between. CDR3 coding DNA: TGTGCCAGCAGCCTAGGGGGGGGAGGGATTAGCACAGATACGCAGTATTTT. This translates into CASSLGGGGISTDTQYF.

The CDR3 region has the DNA TGCGCCAGCAGCCACGACGGTACCGCTTTCTTT. Translating gives CASSHDGTAFF. J is TRBJ1-1 and V is TRBV5-1; D gene uncertain. The length of the CDR3 is 11 residues. Trimming pared 4 bases from V and 11 bases from J, leaving 12 bases between. CDR1 and CDR2 from the germline V gene are SGHRS and YFSETQ.

The V call is TRBV4-1, the J call TRBJ1-2; 7 nucleotides match TRBD1. The germline V gene encodes CDR1 MGHRA and CDR2 YSYEKL. CDR3 length: 15 amino acids. Germline trimming cut 2 bases from V and 3 bases from J; bases unmatched to any gene: 6. The DNA of the CDR3 is TGCGCCAGCAGCCAAAAGTTTACAGGGGACTATGGCTACACCTTC. This gives the protein CASSQKFTGDYGYTF.

The J gene is TRBJ2-5, the V gene TRBV6-6; tentative D call: TRBD1 (6 bases). With 2 bases removed from V and 2 bases from J, the gap between germline ends came to 9 bases. Looked up from germline, CDR1 is MNHNY and CDR2 is SVGAGI (reference sequence). The CDR3 is 14 amino acids. The CDR3 sequence: CASSYLGQQETQYF. CDR3 nucleotide sequence: TGTGCCAGCAGTTACCTGGGACAACAAGAGACCCAGTACTTC.

In this sample, this clone turned up a few times. The DNA of the CDR3 is TGCGCCAGCAGCCAAGATCCAGGGGAGGACACTGAAGCTTTCTTT. Its translation: CASSQDPGEDTEAFF. The V gene is TRBV4-3, the J gene TRBJ1-1; a weak D match, TRBD1 (6 bases). This CDR3 has 15 residues. Trimming shortened V by 0 bases and J by 3 bases, and 11 bases separated the two germline ends. CDR1 LGHNA and CDR2 YSLEER come from the germline V gene.

This clone was picked up a small number of times. This chain uses TRBV7-6 with TRBJ2-3, with D perhaps TRBD2 (5 bases). The CDR3 covers 17 residues. Trimming pared 1 base from V and 0 bases from J, leaving 14 bases between. Germline V CDR1 and CDR2: SGHVS, FNYEAQ. The DNA of the CDR3 is TGTGCCAGCAGCTTAGACGGGCGGACTTCTAGCACAGATACGCAGTATTTT. This encodes CASSLDGRTSSTDTQYF.

The chain links TRBV7-3 to TRBJ2-7, with 12 bases that match TRBD2. Germline CDR1 reads SGHTA; CDR2 reads FQGTGA. CDR3 length: 15 residues. Trimming took 3 bases from V and 4 from J; bases not matched to a gene: 4. The CDR3 here is CASSLGLAGPYEQYF. The CDR3, as DNA: TGTGCCAGCAGCTTGGGACTAGCGGGTCCGTACGAGCAGTACTTC.

The rearrangement links TRBV27 to TRBJ2-1; D assignment may be TRBD1 or TRBD2 (5 bases each). The germline V and J ends were trimmed by 3 bases and 3 bases, with 9 bases remaining between them. Germline V CDR1 and CDR2: MNHEY, SMNVEV (reference sequence). The CDR3 contains 14 residues. CDR3 protein: CASSFRDGYNEQFF. The CDR3 coding sequence is TGTGCCAGCAGTTTCCGGGACGGCTACAATGAGCAGTTCTTC.

V and J are TRBV19 and TRBJ2-7; 8 bases map to TRBD1. From germline, CDR1 is LNHDA and CDR2 SQIVND (reference sequence). With 5 bases clipped from V and 2 bases from J, the junction kept 8 bases outside the gene matches. CDR3 length equals 15 residues. The CDR3 DNA reads TGTGCCAGTAGTGCAGGACAGGGAGGCGCCTACGAGCAGTACTTC. Its protein is CASSAGQGGAYEQYF.

The sample holds many counts of this clone. V gene TRBV7-9 combines with J gene TRBJ1-5, with D tentatively TRBD1 (5 bases). V lost 3 bases, J lost 7 bases, and 22 bases lay in between. The CDR3 has 17 residues. CDR1 and CDR2 (germline): SEHNR, FQNEAQ (reference sequence). The CDR3, as DNA: TGTGCCAGCAGCTTGGAAGGAGGTCAGGGTGCAAGACAGCCCCAGCATTTT. Amino acid sequence: CASSLEGGQGARQPQHF.

This clone came up a few times. The V gene is TRBV7-9, the J gene TRBJ2-3; 10 bases match TRBD1. CDR1 and CDR2 (germline): SEHNR, FQNEAQ (reference sequence). V was clipped by 3 bases and J by 12 bases; unmatched bases: 9. The CDR3 has 14 residues. The CDR3 DNA reads as TGTGCCAGCAGCTTGCCGGGACAGGGGCCCAGTCAGTATTTT. This sequence encodes CASSLPGQGPSQYF.

V and J are TRBV7-2 and TRBJ1-4; D is ambiguous. V was cut by 1 base and J by 8 bases, with 8 bases left in between. Germline V lookup: CDR1 SGHTA, CDR2 FQGNSA. The CDR3 has 13 residues. This chain's CDR3 is CASSLVPSEKLFF. CDR3 DNA: TGTGCCAGCAGCTTAGTGCCGTCGGAAAAACTGTTTTTT.

The chain has TRBV30 and TRBJ1-2; D not resolved. This CDR3 is 12 amino acids long. CDR1 is GTSNPN and CDR2 is SVGIG in the germline V gene (reference sequence). The V end was cut by 3 bases, the J end by 7 bases, with 12 bases between. The DNA of the CDR3 is TGTGCCTGGAGAACCCAGGACCCTGGCTACACCTTC. Protein sequence: CAWRTQDPGYTF.

The chain carries TRBV11-2 and TRBJ2-6; D uncertain. This CDR3 is 15 amino acids long. Deletions cut 2 bases from V and 0 bases from J, with 5 bases between. Germline lookup yields CDR1 SGHAT and CDR2 FQNNGV. Written as DNA, the CDR3 is TGTGCCAGCAGCTTATCTTACTCTGGGGCCAACGTCCTGACTTTC. Protein: CASSLSYSGANVLTF.

This clone occurred a few times. The rearrangement links TRBV29-1 to TRBJ1-4, with 10 bases fitting TRBD1. Losses at the gene ends were 4 bases for V and 7 bases for J; bases not matched to a gene: 3. The CDR3 consists of 13 residues. Germline V gene data show CDR1 as SQVTM and CDR2 as ANQGSEA. In DNA form, the CDR3 reads TGCAGCGTTGGCGGGGACAGGGGTGAAAAACTGTTTTTT. Encoded protein: CSVGGDRGEKLFF. Supplemented by reference TRBV29-1 and TRBJ1-4, the full variable domain reads SAVISQKPSRDICQRGTSLTIQCQVDSQVTMMFWYRQQPGQSLTLIATANQGSEATYESGFVIDKFPISRPNLTFSTLTVSNMSPEDSSIYLCSVGGDRGEKLFFGSGTQLSVL.

The CDR3 DNA reads as TGTGCCAGCAGTTTCACGACAGGGGTAGCCAAAAACATTCAGTACTTC. Translating it yields CASSFTTGVAKNIQYF. The chain recombines TRBV6-6 with TRBJ2-4; TRBD1 agrees at 8 bases. Germline CDR1 and CDR2: MNHNY and SVGAGI (reference sequence). J was trimmed by 0 bases and V by 4 bases; bases with no gene match: 5. The CDR3 totals 16 residues.

The chain links TRBV14 to TRBJ1-2; D perhaps matches TRBD1 (6 bases). Per germline, CDR1 SGHDN and CDR2 FVKESK. The CDR3 is made up of 18 amino acids. V dropped 1 base and J dropped 1 base, with 19 bases sitting between them. Here the CDR3 reads CASSQGGSRGGDNYGYTF. CDR3 DNA sequence: TGTGCCAGCAGCCAAGGAGGGAGCAGGGGTGGGGATAACTATGGCTACACCTTC.